The T cell receptor (beta chain) under discussion was sequenced for a study of molecular identifiers for immune sequencing clone quantification. MiXCR, applied by TCRdb to the PCR reads, yields one record per CDR3 protein. The sample holds 35,000 to 40,000 distinct CDR3 sequences, approximately 20% seen once. The trim removed 4 bases at V and 3 bases at J, leaving 1 base unmatched. The germline CDR1 and CDR2 sequences are SGHTA and FQGTGA. The CDR3 extends over 15 amino acids. The chain joins TRBV7-3 to TRBJ2-1, with 12 bases aligning to TRBD2. This receptor was taken from a human donor in good health. Some libraries in this study had Jurkat cell RNA spiked in. The specimen sequenced was naive CD8+ T cells from blood, with Jurkat cell RNA spiked in. The subset: FACS-sorted CD8+CD4-CCR7+CD45RA+ naive T cells. DNA for the CDR3: TGTGCCAGCAGCTCGGGACTAGCGGGCTACAATGAGCAGTTCTTC. It is translated as CASSSGLAGYNEQFF.